Below are 8 T cell receptor beta chains sequenced from a single sample in a study of T cell responses to AZD1222 COVID-19 vaccine. The repertoire was sequenced with immunoSEQ multiplex PCR; TCRdb's copy has only in-frame clones and lacks some. The table has about 55,000 clones, around 90% seen once. The source was peripheral blood, collected on day 0 of AZD1222 vaccination. Receptors originate from an adult in good health.

V gene TRBV4-1 combines with J gene TRBJ1-3; D is possibly TRBD1 (6 bases). The CDR3 spans 15 residues. The germline CDR1 and CDR2 sequences are MGHRA and YSYEKL. Trimming took off 4 bases at V and 0 bases at J, with 10 bases between the two ends. CDR3 sequence: CASSRQDLSGNTIYF. CDR3 nucleotide sequence: TGCGCCAGCAGCCGACAGGACCTCTCTGGAAACACCATATATTTT.

CDR3 protein: CASSSTSGWPDTQYF. CDR3 in DNA: TGTGCCAGCAGCTCCACTAGCGGGTGGCCAGATACGCAGTATTTT. The chain has TRBV5-4 and TRBJ2-3; 9 bases match TRBD2. The germline V gene encodes CDR1 SGHNT and CDR2 YYREEE (reference sequence). The CDR3 contains 15 residues. Unmatched junction bases numbered 6, after V lost 3 bases and J lost 4 bases.

This sequence joins TRBV24-1 and TRBJ2-1; 9 bases align to TRBD1. Trimming removed 2 bases from V and 5 bases from J; junction bases left unmatched: 3. The CDR3 is 15 residues long. The V gene's germline CDR1 is KGHDR and CDR2 SFDVKD. The CDR3 loop reads CATSDWGQGHNEQFF. The CDR3 DNA reads TGTGCCACCAGTGATTGGGGACAGGGCCACAATGAGCAGTTCTTC.

The genes are TRBV7-2 and TRBJ1-2; TRBD1 matches 7 bases. This CDR3 has 14 residues. From germline, CDR1 is SGHTA and CDR2 FQGNSA. The trim removed 3 bases at V and 1 base at J, leaving 2 bases unmatched. The CDR3 is CASSLTGLNYGYTF. For the CDR3, the DNA is TGTGCCAGCAGCTTGACAGGGCTTAACTATGGCTACACCTTC.

The V and J genes are TRBV29-1 and TRBJ2-1; 8 nucleotides align to TRBD1. Germline V gives CDR1 SQVTM, CDR2 ANQGSEA. V dropped 1 base and J dropped 6; count of bases not matched to a gene: 5. The CDR3 is made up of 14 amino acids. CDR3 in DNA: TGCAGCGTTGAAGGACAGGGGCCCCGCAATGAGCAGTTCTTC. Amino acid sequence: CSVEGQGPRNEQFF.

The chain has TRBV6-4 and TRBJ1-2; D perhaps matches TRBD1 (6 bases). The V end lost 6 bases, the J end lost 4 bases, and 12 bases lay between the germline ends. Germline V gene sequence: CDR1 MRHNA, CDR2 SNTAGT. The CDR3 spans 13 residues. CDR3 loop: CASSAGTSYGYTF. In DNA, the CDR3 is TGTGCCAGCAGCGCCGGGACATCCTATGGCTACACCTTC.

The genes are TRBV4-1 and TRBJ1-2, with no clear D. Trimming cost V 0 bases and J 4 bases, with 6 bases left between them. The V gene's germline CDR1 is MGHRA and CDR2 YSYEKL. The CDR3 loop spans 13 amino acids. The CDR3 region is CASSQESGYGYTF. CDR3 sequence (DNA): TGCGCCAGCAGCCAAGAAAGCGGCTATGGCTACACCTTC.

CDR3 in DNA: TGCGCCAGCAGCCAATCAGCGGGGGCCGGAACCAGGGCCCAGTACTTC. Its translation: CASSQSAGAGTRAQYF. J is TRBJ2-5 and V is TRBV4-3; the match to TRBD2 covers 8 bases. Germline CDR1 is LGHNA and CDR2 is YSLEER. The trim removed 2 bases at V and 9 bases at J, leaving 14 bases unmatched. The CDR3 is 16 residues long.